The source of this T cell receptor (beta chain) is a study of blood T cell repertoires in COVID-19. Overall study: The study drew acute and convalescent COVID-19 samples from the United States, Italy and Spain.

Sequencing was performed with immunoSEQ multiplex PCR; in TCRdb, only in-frame clones are kept and a portion is missing. The sample has fewer than 150,000 clones; around 81% are singletons. Deletions cut 6 bases from V and 0 bases from J, with 21 bases between. This CDR3 has 17 residues. Per germline, CDR1 MDHEN and CDR2 SYDVKM. Sequences were obtained from peripheral blood. The TCR originated in a human donor in a cohort sampled during active COVID-19. This chain connects TRBV28 to TRBJ2-7, with D possibly matching TRBD1 (5 bases). This CDR3 is CASSPIGKTALSYEQYF. Here the CDR3 DNA reads TGTGCCAGCAGCCCGATAGGTAAGACAGCCCTCTCCTACGAGCAGTACTTC.